One sample yielded the 32 T cell receptor beta chains listed below, sequenced in a study of OX40 agonist ivuxolimab in advanced cancers. Preparation of the library involved the immunoSEQ multiplex PCR assay. TCRdb mirrors the immuneACCESS table, restricted to in-frame sequences. Some clones are absent from its copies; in checked studies, under half trace to an unresolved V gene, and the reason for the others is unknown. The table for this sample lists about 82,000 clones; around 90% of them were counted only once. The top ten clones comprise roughly 0.71% of the sample. The specimen was CD4+ or CD8+ T cells sorted from blood, collected in a trial of the OX40 agonist ivuxolimab. The receptor set was obtained from an adult with an advanced solid tumor such as melanoma, head and neck, liver or kidney cancer.

This clone was observed a few times. The chain uses TRBV15 and TRBJ2-7; 10 bases are shared with TRBD1. CDR3 length: 15 amino acids. Losses at the gene ends were 2 bases for V and 1 base for J; bases not matched to a gene: 2. Germline loops: CDR1 LNHNV, CDR2 YYDKDF (reference sequence). The CDR3 region has the DNA TGTGCCACCAGCAGACCGGGACAGGGGTCCTACGAGCAGTACTTC. Translating gives CATSRPGQGSYEQYF.

The chain carries TRBV18 and TRBJ2-7; 9 bases match TRBD1. After removal of 5 bases from V and 3 bases from J, the junction contained 2 bases not matched to a gene. Germline V CDR1 and CDR2: KGHSH, LQKENI. The CDR3 contains 13 residues. CDR3: CASSGQGLYEQYF. CDR3 DNA sequence: TGTGCCAGCTCAGGACAGGGGCTCTACGAGCAGTACTTC.

V is TRBV5-1 and J is TRBJ2-2; D might be TRBD2 (5 bases). Germline lookup yields CDR1 SGHRS and CDR2 YFSETQ. V was shortened by 2 bases and J by 0 bases, with 8 bases between the two germline ends. The CDR3 is made up of 15 amino acids. The CDR3 DNA reads as TGCGCCAGCAGCTTCGGGATCCCGAACACCGGGGAGCTGTTTTTT. Its translation is CASSFGIPNTGELFF.

This clone was picked up one time. The rearrangement joins TRBV5-6 to TRBJ2-5; D is tentatively TRBD1 or TRBD2 (7 bases each). This CDR3 contains 14 residues. Per the germline V gene, CDR1 is SGHDT and CDR2 is YYEEEE. V lost 3 bases to trimming and J lost 5 bases, with 14 bases between them. CDR3 DNA: TGTGCCAGCAGCTCTCAGGGGGAGGGGGAGACCCAGTACTTC. Translation gives CASSSQGEGETQYF.

V gene TRBV5-4 combines with J gene TRBJ2-7, with TRBD2 matching over 7 bases. The trim removed 3 bases at V and 5 bases at J, leaving 11 bases unmatched. The CDR3 has 15 amino acids. Germline V gene data show CDR1 as SGHNT and CDR2 as YYREEE (reference sequence). The DNA for the CDR3 is TGTGCCAGCAGCTCTGCGGGAGTGGATCTCCACGAGCAGTACTTC. This gives the protein CASSSAGVDLHEQYF.

The chain joins TRBV15 to TRBJ1-5; no reliable D call. Germline assignment: CDR1 LNHNV and CDR2 YYDKDF (reference sequence). V lost 0 bases and J lost 3, with 6 bases in between. The CDR3 loop spans 14 amino acids. Here the CDR3 DNA reads TGTGCCACCAGCAGAGAACCTTTCAATCAGCCCCAGCATTTT. Translation gives CATSREPFNQPQHF.

This clone was detected only once. This chain uses TRBV5-1 with TRBJ2-7; 12 bases map to TRBD1. This CDR3 is 15 amino acids long. From germline, CDR1 is SGHRS and CDR2 YFSETQ. V trimming: 4 bases; J trimming: 5 bases; junction bases outside the gene matches: 7. The CDR3 bases are TGCGCCAGCAGCCAACCGGGACAGGGGGCTGACGAGCAGTACTTC. It codes for CASSQPGQGADEQYF.

In its sample, this clone was seen a few times. This chain connects TRBV5-6 to TRBJ1-1; TRBD1 aligns across 9 bases. Germline CDR1 is SGHDT and CDR2 is YYEEEE. The CDR3 covers 13 residues. Germline trimming cut 4 bases from V and 4 bases from J; bases unmatched to any gene: 2. This CDR3 is CASSRGQGTEAFF. The CDR3 nucleotides read TGTGCCAGCAGCAGGGGACAGGGCACTGAAGCTTTCTTT.

This chain links TRBV11-3 with TRBJ2-2; no reliable D call. CDR1 SGHNT and CDR2 YENEEA come from the germline V gene. This CDR3 is 14 amino acids long. V was clipped by 5 bases and J by 0 bases, with 7 bases between them. This chain's CDR3 is CASSLASNTGELFF. CDR3 DNA: TGTGCCAGCAGCCTGGCCTCGAACACCGGGGAGCTGTTTTTT.

The rearrangement joins TRBV18 to TRBJ2-2; D is undetermined. This CDR3 is built from 14 residues. With 4 bases removed from V and 0 bases from J, the gap between germline ends came to 6 bases. Looked up from germline, CDR1 is KGHSH and CDR2 is LQKENI. The CDR3 bases are TGTGCCAGCTCACTTCAACCGAACACCGGGGAGCTGTTTTTT. Its translation: CASSLQPNTGELFF.

The chain has TRBV5-1 and TRBJ2-1; a weak D match, TRBD2 (5 bases). The CDR3 has 15 residues. V dropped 0 bases and J dropped 2 bases, with 9 bases sitting between them. From germline, CDR1 is SGHRS and CDR2 YFSETQ. The CDR3 nucleotides are TGCGCCAGCAGCTTGGCGGACTCTACCTACAATGAGCAGTTCTTC. Encoded protein: CASSLADSTYNEQFF.

The V and J genes are TRBV5-4 and TRBJ2-1; 7 bases agree with TRBD1. This CDR3 region has 15 residues. Germline CDR1 SGHNT, CDR2 YYREEE (reference sequence). V lost 2 bases and J lost 7; bases outside the gene matches: 9. CDR3 in DNA: TGTGCCAGCAGCTTAAGACAGGGATCGAGGAATGAGCAGTTCTTC. Translating gives CASSLRQGSRNEQFF.

The rearrangement joins TRBV7-9 to TRBJ2-5, with no clear D. This CDR3 region has 13 residues. Trimming left V 1 base short and J 4 bases short, with 7 bases between. CDR1 and CDR2 (germline): SEHNR, FQNEAQ (reference sequence). CDR3 amino acids: CASSLDLGETQYF. In DNA form, the CDR3 reads TGTGCCAGCAGCTTAGATTTGGGAGAGACCCAGTACTTC.

This sequence joins TRBV18 and TRBJ2-5; D unclear. This CDR3 is built from 13 residues. V was shortened by 4 bases and J by 0 bases, with 6 bases between the two germline ends. Germline V gene lookup returns CDR1 KGHSH and CDR2 LQKENI. This CDR3 is CASSRADQETQYF. The CDR3 nucleotides read TGTGCCAGCTCACGGGCGGACCAAGAGACCCAGTACTTC.

The CDR3 DNA is TGTGCCAGCAGTTTATACGGACAGTTGAACACTGAAGCTTTCTTT. It translates to CASSLYGQLNTEAFF. The chain combines TRBV28 with TRBJ1-1, with a weak D call TRBD1 (6 bases). Germline CDR1 is MDHEN and CDR2 is SYDVKM. The CDR3 contains 15 residues. The V gene lost 1 base and the J gene lost 0 bases, with 9 bases spanning the gap. Full variable domain (remainder filled in from reference TRBV28 and TRBJ1-1): DVKVTQSSRYLVKRTGEKVFLECVQDMDHENMFWYRQDPGLGLRLIYFSYDVKMKEKGDIPEGYSVSREKKERFSLILESASTNQTSMYLCASSLYGQLNTEAFFGQGTRLTVV.

The J gene is TRBJ2-6, the V gene TRBV18; no firm D call. From germline, CDR1 is KGHSH and CDR2 LQKENI. The CDR3 covers 15 residues. V lost 3 bases to trimming and J lost 3 bases, with 9 bases between them. In DNA form, the CDR3 reads TGTGCCAGCTCACCTGGGGTTGGTGGGGCCAACGTCCTGACTTTC. This codes for CASSPGVGGANVLTF.

CDR3 in DNA: TGTGCCAGCAGCTTAGTGGGGGGTCGCTCTGGAAACACCATATATTTT. Its protein is CASSLVGGRSGNTIYF. The V and J genes are TRBV7-2 and TRBJ1-3; the D gene is possibly TRBD1 (5 bases). CDR1 and CDR2 from the germline V gene are SGHTA and FQGNSA. The CDR3 consists of 16 residues. V was shortened by 1 base and J by 0 bases, with 10 bases between the two germline ends.

This clone was found once. The CDR3 protein is CASSLVGSGVTAYEQYF. DNA for the CDR3: TGTGCCAGCAGCTTAGTTGGTAGCGGGGTAACAGCCTACGAGCAGTACTTC. The V gene is TRBV7-6, the J gene TRBJ2-7, with 8 positions matching TRBD2. Per germline, CDR1 SGHVS and CDR2 FNYEAQ. With 1 base clipped from V and 2 bases from J, the junction kept 10 bases outside the gene matches. This CDR3 is 17 amino acids long. The full variable domain, in which reference TRBV7-6 and TRBJ2-7 provide the parts outside the CDR3, is GAGVSQSPRYKVTKRGQDVALRCDPISGHVSLYWYRQALGQGPEFLTYFNYEAQQDKSGLPNDRFSAERPEGSISTLTIQRTEQRDSAMYRCASSLVGSGVTAYEQYFGPGTRLTVT.

The chain recombines TRBV9 with TRBJ2-1, with D uncertain. The CDR3 has 13 residues. Germline CDR1 is SGDLS and CDR2 is YYNGEE. With 0 bases removed from V and 7 bases from J, the gap between germline ends came to 8 bases. The CDR3 DNA follows: TGTGCCAGCAGCGTAGGCAGAAATAATGAGCAGTTCTTC. Its protein product is CASSVGRNNEQFF.

J is TRBJ2-7 and V is TRBV13; 9 bases are shared with TRBD2. The CDR3 contains 14 residues. The germline gives CDR1 PRHDT, CDR2 FYEKMQ (reference sequence). Trimming at V came to 5 bases and at J to 1 base, leaving 3 bases not matched to a gene. The CDR3 region is CASSRTSVSYEQYF. Written as DNA, the CDR3 is TGTGCCAGCAGCCGGACTAGCGTTTCCTACGAGCAGTACTTC.

The chain employs TRBV14 and TRBJ2-1; tentatively, D is TRBD2 (6 bases). The CDR3 runs 15 residues. Trimming removed 4 bases from V and 2 bases from J, with 12 bases in between. Germline CDR1 is SGHDN and CDR2 is FVKESK. CDR3 coding DNA: TGTGCCAGCAGCCGGGGGACTTTCGCCTACAATGAGCAGTTCTTC. Encoded protein: CASSRGTFAYNEQFF.

The chain couples TRBV2 to TRBJ1-5, with 7 nucleotides matching TRBD1. In germline, CDR1 is SNHLY, CDR2 FYNNEI. The CDR3 is made up of 13 amino acids. With V trimmed by 3 bases and J by 6 bases, 2 bases remained unmatched. CDR3 residues: CASSETGIQPQHF. The DNA of the CDR3 is TGTGCCAGCAGTGAGACAGGGATTCAGCCCCAGCATTTT.

This chain uses TRBV7-8 with TRBJ1-2; D is perhaps TRBD1 (5 bases). The CDR3 contains 14 residues. The ends were cut back, 5 bases at V and 3 bases at J, with 13 bases in the middle. Per germline, CDR1 SGHVS and CDR2 FQNEAQ. As DNA, the CDR3 is TGTGCCAGCAGCCATATTGGAGGGGACTATGGCTACACCTTC. This encodes CASSHIGGDYGYTF. The full variable domain, with the rest looked up from reference TRBV7-8 and TRBJ1-2, is GAGVSQSPRYKVAKRGQDVALRCDPISGHVSLFWYQQALGQGPEFLTYFQNEAQLDKSGLPSDRFFAERPEGSVSTLKIQRTQQEDSAVYLCASSHIGGDYGYTFGSGTRLTVV.

The V and J genes are TRBV28 and TRBJ2-7; D is perhaps TRBD1 (8 bases). This CDR3 is 20 amino acids long. V lost 6 bases and J lost 3, with 33 bases in between. Germline lookup yields CDR1 MDHEN and CDR2 SYDVKM. The CDR3 protein is CASSSPAGGKAGESSYEQYF. The CDR3 region has the DNA TGTGCCAGCAGCTCCCCGGCAGGGGGCAAGGCGGGAGAAAGTAGCTACGAGCAGTACTTC.

The chain joins TRBV6-1 to TRBJ2-1, with 10 bases aligning to TRBD2. The J segment lost 6 bases and the V segment lost 6 bases, leaving 8 bases of the junction unmatched. The CDR3 has 15 amino acids. CDR1 is MNHNS, CDR2 SASEGT, per germline. The CDR3: CASRGGLAEPNEQFF. The CDR3 DNA sequence: TGTGCCAGCAGGGGAGGACTAGCGGAACCCAATGAGCAGTTCTTC.

The rearrangement joins TRBV11-2 to TRBJ2-3; the D is unclear. Looked up from germline, CDR1 is SGHAT and CDR2 is FQNNGV. The CDR3 has 13 amino acids. The V end was cut by 1 base, the J end by 6 bases, with 8 bases between. CDR3 sequence reads: CASSLGRLDTQYF. CDR3 sequence (DNA): TGTGCCAGCAGCTTAGGCCGGCTGGATACGCAGTATTTT. Filled out from reference TRBV11-2 and TRBJ2-3, the complete variable domain reads EAGVAQSPRYKIIEKRQSVAFWCNPISGHATLYWYQQILGQGPKLLIQFQNNGVVDDSQLPKDRFSAERLKGVDSTLKIQPAKLEDSAVYLCASSLGRLDTQYFGPGTRLTVL.

The gene calls are TRBV28 and TRBJ1-1, with a weak D call TRBD1 (5 bases). V was trimmed by 6 bases and J by 0 bases, leaving 14 bases between them. The germline gives CDR1 MDHEN, CDR2 SYDVKM. The CDR3 length is 15 residues. CDR3 in amino acids: CASSPHRSLNTEAFF. The CDR3 nucleotides read TGTGCCAGCAGCCCACACAGGAGCTTGAACACTGAAGCTTTCTTT.

This clone was recorded only once. This chain connects TRBV27 to TRBJ1-2; 9 bases agree with TRBD1. Germline CDR1 reads MNHEY; CDR2 reads SMNVEV (reference sequence). V lost 7 bases, J lost 7 bases, and 10 bases stayed unmatched. The CDR3 is 14 residues long. CDR3: CASTPGTGQLGYTF. The CDR3 bases are TGTGCCAGCACCCCGGGGACAGGGCAACTTGGCTACACCTTC.

The chain uses TRBV4-1 and TRBJ2-3; TRBD1 agrees at 8 bases. The J segment lost 4 bases and the V segment lost 1 base, leaving 4 bases of the junction unmatched. CDR1 is MGHRA, CDR2 YSYEKL, per germline. This CDR3 spans 15 amino acids. The CDR3 DNA is TGCGCCAGCAGCCAAGCCCGGACAGGGCCAGATACGCAGTATTTT. Protein: CASSQARTGPDTQYF.

The chain has TRBV29-1 and TRBJ1-4, with TRBD1 identical over 7 bases. The CDR3 sequence is 14 residues long. Per germline, CDR1 SQVTM and CDR2 ANQGSEA. With 7 bases clipped from V and 5 bases from J, the junction kept 10 bases outside the gene matches. CDR3 in amino acids: CSAGERTGNEKLFF. CDR3 in DNA: TGCAGCGCGGGAGAGCGGACAGGAAATGAAAAACTGTTTTTT. The entire variable domain, with the rest obtained from reference TRBV29-1 and TRBJ1-4, is as follows: SAVISQKPSRDICQRGTSLTIQCQVDSQVTMMFWYRQQPGQSLTLIATANQGSEATYESGFVIDKFPISRPNLTFSTLTVSNMSPEDSSIYLCSAGERTGNEKLFFGSGTQLSVL.

The chain employs TRBV29-1 and TRBJ2-7; D tentatively reads TRBD1 or TRBD2 (5 bases each). Trimming left V 3 bases short and J 9 bases short, with 15 bases between. The CDR3 covers 12 residues. Germline loops: CDR1 SQVTM, CDR2 ANQGSEA. The CDR3 is CSVELEGPLQYF. In DNA, the CDR3 is TGCAGCGTTGAGCTCGAGGGGCCCCTGCAGTACTTC.

J is TRBJ2-3 and V is TRBV5-8; 9 bases align to TRBD2. With V trimmed by 2 bases and J by 0 bases, 7 bases remained unmatched. The CDR3 contains 17 residues. CDR1 and CDR2 (germline): SGHTS, YDEGEE. For the CDR3, the DNA is TGTGCCAGCAGCTTTTCGTTAGCGGGAGCTAGCACAGATACGCAGTATTTT. Translation gives CASSFSLAGASTDTQYF.